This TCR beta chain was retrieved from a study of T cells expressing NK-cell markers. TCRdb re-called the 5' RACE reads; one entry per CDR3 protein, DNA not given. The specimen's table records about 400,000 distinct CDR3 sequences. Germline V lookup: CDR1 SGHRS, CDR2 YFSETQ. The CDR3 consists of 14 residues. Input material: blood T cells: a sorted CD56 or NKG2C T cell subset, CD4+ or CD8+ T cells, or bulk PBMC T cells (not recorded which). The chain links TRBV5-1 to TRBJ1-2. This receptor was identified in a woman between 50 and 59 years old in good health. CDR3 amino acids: CASTRSSAAGGYTF.